The entry below gives a single T cell receptor beta chain sequence along with its context. This specimen belongs to a study of technical replicates of blood from a few donors. The method was immunoSEQ multiplex PCR; TCRdb's version includes in-frame clones alone and lacks a portion of them. The table lists fewer than 90,000 clones, approximately 89% of them singletons. The CDR3 is made up of 14 amino acids. Germline V gene lookup returns CDR1 MNHEY and CDR2 SMNVEV (reference sequence). Trimming left V 5 bases short and J 1 base short, with 8 bases between. Material for sequencing was T cells isolated from PBMCs. The chain couples TRBV27 to TRBJ2-2; D gene unclear. The receptor comes from a human donor in good health. The CDR3 DNA reads as TGTGCCAGCAGTACCGCAGGGAACACCGGGGAGCTGTTTTTT. Its translation is CASSTAGNTGELFF.